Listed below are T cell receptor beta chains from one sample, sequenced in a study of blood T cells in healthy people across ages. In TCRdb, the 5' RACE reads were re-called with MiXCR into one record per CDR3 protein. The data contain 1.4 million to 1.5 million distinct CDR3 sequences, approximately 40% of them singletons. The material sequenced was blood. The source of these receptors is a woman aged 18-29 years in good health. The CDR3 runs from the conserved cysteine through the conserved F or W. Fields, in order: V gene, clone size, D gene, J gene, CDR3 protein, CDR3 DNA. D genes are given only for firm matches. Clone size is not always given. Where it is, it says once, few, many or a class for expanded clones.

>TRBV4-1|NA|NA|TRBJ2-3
CASSQGDPTDTQYF
TGCGCCAGCAGCCAAGGGGACCCCACAGATACGCAGTATTTT
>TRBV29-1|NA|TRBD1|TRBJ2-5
CSVYQRQGLNYQETQYF
TGCAGCGTCTACCAAAGACAGGGCCTGAATTACCAAGAGACCCAGTACTTC
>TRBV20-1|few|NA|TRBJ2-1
CSARDSQTNEQFF
TGCAGTGCTAGAGATTCTCAAACGAATGAGCAGTTCTTC
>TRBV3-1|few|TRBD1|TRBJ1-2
CASSARQGRYGYTF
TGTGCCAGCAGCGCCCGACAGGGGAGGTATGGCTACACCTTC
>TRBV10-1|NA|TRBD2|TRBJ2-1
CASSNLSGSSHNEQFF
TGCGCCAGCAGCAACCTAAGCGGGAGTTCCCACAATGAGCAGTTCTTC
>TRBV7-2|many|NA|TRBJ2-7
CASSPADSYEQYF
TGTGCCAGCAGCCCCGCTGACTCCTACGAGCAGTACTTC
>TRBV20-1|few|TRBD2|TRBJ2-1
CSAHLAGGDNEQFF
TGCAGTGCCCATCTAGCGGGAGGCGACAATGAGCAGTTCTTC
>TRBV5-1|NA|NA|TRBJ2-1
CASSREFYPNEQFF
TGCGCCAGCAGTCGGGAGTTTTATCCCAATGAGCAGTTCTTC
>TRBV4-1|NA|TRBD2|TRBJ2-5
CASRFRDYTKETQYF
TGCGCCAGCAGGTTCCGGGACTATACAAAAGAGACCCAGTACTTC
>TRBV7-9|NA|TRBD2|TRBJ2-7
CASSPSGGVPEQYF
TGTGCCAGCAGCCCTAGCGGCGGGGTTCCCGAGCAGTACTTC
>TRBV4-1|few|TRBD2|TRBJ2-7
CASSPGGGTGYEQYF
TGCGCCAGCAGCCCGGGAGGGGGGACGGGCTACGAGCAGTACTTC
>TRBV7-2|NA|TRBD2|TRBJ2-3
CASSSQGIAGGPSSTDTQYF
TGTGCCAGCAGCTCCCAGGGGATAGCGGGAGGGCCCTCGAGCACAGATACGCAGTATTTT
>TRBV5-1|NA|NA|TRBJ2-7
CASSWDLRVRYYEQYF
TGCGCCAGCAGCTGGGACCTTCGGGTCCGATACTACGAGCAGTACTTC
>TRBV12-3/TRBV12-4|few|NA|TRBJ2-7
CASSLVQGTAQYF
TGTGCCAGCAGTTTGGTACAGGGCACTGCGCAGTACTTC
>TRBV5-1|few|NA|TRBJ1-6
CASSWGEDNSPLHF
TGCGCCAGCAGCTGGGGGGAGGATAATTCACCCCTCCACTTT
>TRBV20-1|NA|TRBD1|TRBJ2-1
CSARYIRTGDYNEQFF
TGCAGTGCTAGATATATACGGACAGGGGATTACAATGAGCAGTTCTTC
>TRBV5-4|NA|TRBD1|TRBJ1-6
CASSKTGISSSYSSPLHF
TGTGCCAGCAGCAAGACAGGGATAAGTAGCTCCTATAGTTCACCCCTCCACTTT
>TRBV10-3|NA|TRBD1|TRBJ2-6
CAISFDRGSGANVLTF
TGTGCCATCAGTTTTGACAGGGGATCTGGGGCCAACGTCCTGACTTTC
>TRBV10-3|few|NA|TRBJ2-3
CAIRQGGPDTQYF
TGTGCCATCAGACAGGGAGGGCCAGATACGCAGTATTTT
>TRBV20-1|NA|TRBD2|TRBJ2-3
CSVRGAGGTTDTQYF
TGCAGTGTCAGAGGGGCGGGGGGAACCACAGATACGCAGTATTTT
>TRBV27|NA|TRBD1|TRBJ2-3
CASRPRDRGADTQYF
TGTGCCAGCCGCCCCAGGGACAGGGGTGCAGATACGCAGTATTTT
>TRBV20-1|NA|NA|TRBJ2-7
CSARERESPYEQYF
TGCAGTGCTAGGGAACGGGAGTCTCCCTACGAGCAGTACTTC
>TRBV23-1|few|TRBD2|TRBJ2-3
CASSLPPGLAGEVDTQYF
TGCGCCAGCAGTCTACCCCCCGGACTAGCGGGAGAGGTAGATACGCAGTATTTT
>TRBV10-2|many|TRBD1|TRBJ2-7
CASSGQGFSEQYF
TGCGCCAGCAGCGGACAGGGTTTCTCCGAGCAGTACTTC
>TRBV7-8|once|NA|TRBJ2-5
CASSLVLQPQETQYF
TGTGCCAGCAGCTTAGTCCTCCAACCACAAGAGACCCAGTACTTC
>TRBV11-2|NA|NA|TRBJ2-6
CASRPSGGLSGANVLTF
TGTGCCAGCAGGCCTAGTGGGGGCCTCTCTGGGGCCAACGTCCTGACTTTC
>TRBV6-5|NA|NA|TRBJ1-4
CASSYSGRGARLEKLFF
TGTGCCAGCAGTTACTCTGGACGGGGGGCGCGACTTGAAAAACTGTTTTTT
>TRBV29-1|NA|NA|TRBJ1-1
CSVEEGGGNAEAFF
TGCAGCGTTGAAGAGGGGGGGGGTAACGCTGAAGCTTTCTTT